These T cell receptor beta chains were read from a single sample in a study of CD8+ T cells in alopecia areata. The table came from immunoSEQ multiplex PCR; TCRdb's copy has only in-frame clones and leaves some out. The sample holds under 250,000 clones, about three fifths seen once. The starting material was CD4+ T cells sorted from blood, obtained at week 0. The source of these receptors is a human donor with alopecia areata. Each CDR3 is given without its conserved first and last residue. Fields, in order: V gene, J gene, CDR3 protein.

TRBV6-6	TRBJ1-1	ASRQGHLNTEAF
TRBV7-2	TRBJ1-6	ASNRQGRNSPLH
TRBV5-1	TRBJ1-2	ASSLGGQPNYGYT
TRBV30	TRBJ2-1	AWRAYNEQF
TRBV29-1	TRBJ1-1	SVVSSREAF
TRBV19	TRBJ1-5	ASSPLQQGSQH
TRBV4-2	TRBJ2-5	ASSRGRGQQETQY
TRBV7-9	TRBJ1-1	ASSPQAIMNTEAF
TRBV7-9	TRBJ2-7	ASSYTTDEQY
TRBV7-8	TRBJ1-1	ASTTGRTLGRTEAF
TRBV19	TRBJ2-3	ASSPTGTGYTDTQY
TRBV6-5	TRBJ2-2	ASRSGSGGRELF
TRBV27	TRBJ2-3	ASGRRGDTQY
TRBV30	TRBJ2-1	AWSVRLASILF
TRBV30	TRBJ2-3	AWGTSLTDTQY
TRBV11-2	TRBJ1-1	ASSRTRDTEAF
TRBV23-1	TRBJ2-5	ASSHPWRGQGRPETQY
TRBV6-6	TRBJ2-6	ASSSRGRSGANVLT
TRBV5-1	TRBJ2-1	ASSEQGSYNEQF
TRBV29-1	TRBJ2-2	SVEGYGGELF
TRBV29-1	TRBJ1-5	SVEGLGFSNQPQH
TRBV6-1	TRBJ2-1	ASSPSFTGGREQF
TRBV29-1	TRBJ2-3	SVEPGAAGDTQY
TRBV29-1	TRBJ2-7	SARTSGSYEQY
TRBV5-1	TRBJ2-3	ASSGGTGGTDTQY
TRBV2	TRBJ2-6	ASSEALAGWANVLT
TRBV19	TRBJ1-1	ASSISRQGEAF
TRBV27	TRBJ2-5	ASSLPGQGLETQY
TRBV30	TRBJ2-1	AWSVRALTGARNEQF
TRBV4-2	TRBJ1-6	ASSGDRGNSPLH
TRBV5-1	TRBJ2-1	ASRQVQSYNEQF
TRBV29-1	TRBJ1-1	SVEERGQGSEAF
TRBV9	TRBJ1-2	ASSPEGYGYT
TRBV29-1	TRBJ1-1	SVERTENTEAF
TRBV30	TRBJ1-1	AGDPQGSTEAF
TRBV10-3	TRBJ1-5	AISGSLSSNQPQH
TRBV29-1	TRBJ2-7	SVGQDAYEQY
TRBV30	TRBJ1-5	AWSRDYSNQPQH
TRBV29-1	TRBJ1-6	SVSGGGDSPLH
TRBV5-4	TRBJ2-7	ASSPVSTSTYEQY
TRBV15	TRBJ2-7	ATSPSSYEQY
TRBV18	TRBJ2-3	ASSPPLQGTDTQY
TRBV11-2	TRBJ2-1	ASSSRDRGVHEQF
TRBV7-9	TRBJ1-4	ASTGTGDEKLF
TRBV10-2	TRBJ1-1	ASSEPTVNTEAF
TRBV25-1	TRBJ1-2	ASSQGVYYGYT
TRBV5-1	TRBJ1-1	ASSPRSSRGYDTEAF
TRBV5-1	TRBJ1-5	ASSPAVGVGPQH
TRBV5-4	TRBJ1-1	ASSLRQVKGEAF